A single T cell receptor beta chain is shown here with its context. Its matching antigen is unknown. The data were taken from a study of T-cell memory formation after mild COVID-19. Broader study findings: Some responding clones appeared in pre-infection memory, suggesting cross-reactive memory joined. CD4+ bias marked clones expanding day 15 to 37, unlike balanced contracting clones.

V lost 4 bases, J lost 5 bases, and 9 bases stayed unmatched. The CDR3 has 16 amino acids. CDR1 LGHDT and CDR2 YNNKEL come from the germline V gene (reference sequence). 5'RACE with constant-segment primers yielded barcoded, UMI-tagged TCR alpha and TCR beta cDNA libraries. TCRdb reprocessed the 5' RACE reads with MiXCR, giving one entry per CDR3 protein. The sample includes around 450,000 distinct CDR3 sequences, 20% to 25% of them seen just once. The sequence came from an adult woman who had mild COVID-19 (a few samples of this study predate the infection). Cell type and time point are not known. The chain uses TRBV3-1 and TRBJ2-3; TRBD2 agrees at 10 bases. Sequenced input: PBMCs or a T cell subset sorted from them (not recorded which). CDR3 in amino acids: CASSRLAGGLQDTQYF. CDR3 nucleotide sequence: TGTGCCAGCAGCCGCTTAGCGGGGGGCCTACAAGATACGCAGTATTTT.